Following are 13 T cell receptor beta chains from one sample sequenced in a study of T cell responses to AZD1222 COVID-19 vaccine (dated by TCRdb to the early 2020s). The time point label corresponds to: about 28 days (+/-7) after the second vaccine dose. Taken with the paper, the label for treatment or condition translates to: meningococcal conjugate vaccine given as trial control. The library was obtained by the immunoSEQ multiplex PCR assay. The table comes from immuneACCESS by way of TCRdb, which keeps in-frame sequences with V and J called. Part of the clones is missing from these tables; in studies checked, under half for an unresolved V gene and the rest for unknown reasons. Counted in this sample were tens of thousands of clones; around 88% of them appeared once. The ten top clones hold over 8% of the sample. Material: peripheral blood, obtained 28 days after the second dose of the MenACWY control vaccine. The receptors were sampled from an adult who received the MenACWY meningococcal vaccine as a control.

The chain combines TRBV27 with TRBJ2-7; D might be TRBD1 or TRBD2, each matching 5 bases. Trimming shortened V by 2 bases and J by 5 bases, and 19 bases separated the two germline ends. The CDR3 contains 16 residues. The germline V gene has CDR1 MNHEY and CDR2 SMNVEV (reference sequence). The CDR3 nucleotides are TGTGCCAGCAGTTTAGCCAACGAGGGGATCGGCCACGAGCAGTACTTC. This codes for CASSLANEGIGHEQYF.

The chain uses TRBV19 and TRBJ2-1, with 11 bases identical to TRBD1. The CDR3 runs to 15 residues. The J segment lost 4 bases and the V segment lost 9 bases, leaving 8 bases of the junction unmatched. The germline V gene encodes CDR1 LNHDA and CDR2 SQIVND (reference sequence). CDR3 in DNA: TGTGCCAGCGGGACAGGGGGGGCGACTTACAATGAGCAGTTCTTC. Encoded protein: CASGTGGATYNEQFF.

The sample holds one count of this clone. The chain employs TRBV5-1 and TRBJ1-1; no clear D gene. Between the trimmed V and J ends, which lost 3 bases and 7 bases, there was a span of 13 bases. In germline, CDR1 is SGHRS, CDR2 YFSETQ. This CDR3 contains 13 residues. The CDR3 here is CASSSAGMIEAFF. The CDR3 DNA follows: TGCGCCAGCAGCTCAGCGGGGATGATTGAAGCTTTCTTT.

The chain combines TRBV11-3 with TRBJ1-3; 7 bases align to TRBD1. Germline assignment: CDR1 SGHNT and CDR2 YENEEA. This CDR3 comprises 14 residues. V was clipped by 4 bases and J by 4 bases; unmatched bases: 4. CDR3 protein: CASSSTGPGNTIYF. The CDR3 DNA reads TGTGCCAGCAGCTCGACAGGGCCAGGAAACACCATATATTTT.

The V gene is TRBV6-5, the J gene TRBJ2-5; 12 bases map to TRBD1. Germline V lookup: CDR1 MNHEY, CDR2 SVGAGI. The CDR3 loop spans 15 amino acids. V was pared by 2 bases and J by 5 bases, with 3 bases of the junction left unmatched. DNA of the CDR3: TGTGCCAGCAGTTACGCGGGACAGGGGGCTGAGACCCAGTACTTC. It specifies CASSYAGQGAETQYF.

This rearrangement joins TRBV19 to TRBJ1-2; D is undetermined. V was pared by 5 bases and J by 8 bases, with 21 bases between. Per the germline V gene, CDR1 is LNHDA and CDR2 is SQIVND (reference sequence). The CDR3 length is 15 residues. This CDR3 is CASSPRAEALIGYTF. CDR3 nucleotide sequence: TGTGCCAGTAGTCCCCGGGCAGAGGCCTTAATCGGCTACACCTTC.

The chain recombines TRBV6-5 with TRBJ2-1; possibly TRBD1 or TRBD2 for D (5 bases each). The V gene lost 2 bases and the J gene lost 7 bases, with 12 bases spanning the gap. Germline V gene sequence: CDR1 MNHEY, CDR2 SVGAGI. The CDR3 extends over 14 amino acids. The CDR3 bases are TGTGCCAGCAGTTACATGGGACCGGGGAATGAGCAGTTCTTC. It codes for CASSYMGPGNEQFF.

The rearrangement links TRBV3-1 (or the pseudogene TRBV3-2) to TRBJ2-3; D gene uncertain. V was clipped by 4 bases and J by 8 bases, with 13 bases between them. The CDR3 runs to 13 residues. Germline CDR1 and CDR2: LGHDT and YNNKEL (reference sequence). The CDR3 region is CASSPRPLGTQYF. The CDR3 DNA sequence: TGTGCCAGCAGCCCTAGACCACTTGGTACGCAGTATTTT.

The rearrangement links TRBV11-2 to TRBJ2-7; D is uncertain. Per the germline V gene, CDR1 is SGHAT and CDR2 is FQNNGV. V lost 1 base to trimming and J lost 1 base, with 8 bases between them. The CDR3 spans 14 residues. CDR3 sequence (DNA): TGTGCCAGCAGCTTAGGGGCCAGATCCTACGAGCAGTACTTC. This sequence encodes CASSLGARSYEQYF. Drawing the rest from reference TRBV11-2 and TRBJ2-7, the complete variable domain is EAGVAQSPRYKIIEKRQSVAFWCNPISGHATLYWYQQILGQGPKLLIQFQNNGVVDDSQLPKDRFSAERLKGVDSTLKIQPAKLEDSAVYLCASSLGARSYEQYFGPGTRLTVT.

The chain joins TRBV30 to TRBJ1-4, with a weak D call TRBD1 (5 bases). The V gene's germline CDR1 is GTSNPN and CDR2 SVGIG (reference sequence). CDR3 length: 12 amino acids. Trimming cost V 2 bases and J 13 bases, with 14 bases left between them. The CDR3 here is CAWSSHPGGLFF. The CDR3 bases are TGTGCCTGGAGTTCGCACCCGGGGGGACTGTTTTTT.

The V and J genes are TRBV3-1 (or the pseudogene TRBV3-2) and TRBJ1-1; D is uncertain. V was cut by 0 bases and J by 8 bases, with 13 bases left in between. Germline V lookup: CDR1 LGHDT, CDR2 YNNKEL (reference sequence). This CDR3 has 14 amino acids. The CDR3 bases are TGTGCCAGCAGCCAAGACCGAGTGGTGGGAGAAGCTTTCTTT. This translates into CASSQDRVVGEAFF.

This clone was detected only a few times. Other nucleotide sequences from this sample produce the same CDR3. This chain joins TRBV14 and TRBJ2-7; 7 bases fit TRBD1. This CDR3 region has 15 residues. Germline trimming cut 0 bases from V and 3 bases from J; bases unmatched to any gene: 5. The germline gives CDR1 SGHDN, CDR2 FVKESK. The CDR3 here is CASSQDPGTVYEQYF. The CDR3 DNA sequence: TGTGCCAGCAGCCAAGATCCGGGGACAGTCTACGAGCAGTACTTC.

The chain is built from TRBV28 and TRBJ1-5, with D uncertain. The CDR3 has 12 residues. Trimming removed 7 bases at V and 1 base at J, with 5 bases between. From germline, CDR1 is MDHEN and CDR2 SYDVKM. The CDR3 spells CASKGSNQPQHF. In DNA form, the CDR3 reads TGTGCCAGCAAAGGAAGCAATCAGCCCCAGCATTTT.